The rows below give T cell receptor beta chains drawn from one sample of a study of shared clonotypes between healthy human individuals. TCRdb's copy holds only in-frame clones and misses some; the assay was immunoSEQ multiplex PCR. The data show 2 million to 3 million clones, with over 85% seen just once and approximately 0.35% held by the top ten. Sequences were obtained from naive CD4+ T cells from PBMCs. The receptor set was obtained from a man between 18 and 29 years old in good health. Some clones in this sample may be carry-over from other donors' samples. CDR3s include the opening cysteine and the closing phenylalanine or tryptophan. D genes are given only for firm matches. The size of a clone is reported for some rows only, either as once, few or many, or as a class for expanded clones.

J gene | D gene | V gene | clone size | CDR3 protein | CDR3 DNA
TRBJ2-1 | NA | TRBV4-2 | NA | CASSQVFTFYNYNEQFF | TGTGCCAGCAGCCAAGTGTTTACTTTCTACAATTACAATGAGCAGTTCTTC
TRBJ2-2 | TRBD2 | TRBV6-5 | NA | CASSRLAANTGELFF | TGTGCCAGCAGTCGACTAGCGGCGAACACCGGGGAGCTGTTTTTT
TRBJ1-4 | NA | TRBV19 | once | CASGSSGATNEKLFF | TGTGCCAGTGGTAGTTCAGGGGCAACTAATGAAAAACTGTTTTTT
TRBJ2-7 | TRBD1 | TRBV5-4 | NA | CASSARDRRTYEQYF | TGTGCCAGCAGCGCACGGGACAGACGAACCTACGAGCAGTACTTC
TRBJ2-7 | TRBD2 | TRBV28 | NA | CASSPHLGGPRYEQYF | TGTGCCAGCAGTCCCCACTTGGGAGGGCCAAGGTACGAGCAGTACTTC
TRBJ2-1 | NA | TRBV9 | NA | CASILRAAYNEQFF | TGTGCCAGCATCCTCCGGGCAGCATACAATGAGCAGTTCTTC
TRBJ1-2 | NA | TRBV5-1 | NA | CASSPVSHREGYTF | TGCGCCAGCAGCCCGGTTAGCCACAGGGAGGGCTACACCTTC
TRBJ2-7 | NA | TRBV7-9 | NA | CASSPRASSYEQYF | TGTGCCAGCAGTCCCAGGGCAAGCTCCTACGAGCAGTACTTC
TRBJ2-1 | NA | TRBV5-1 | NA | CASSRMEFGVNEQFF | TGCGCCAGCAGCCGGATGGAATTCGGGGTCAATGAGCAGTTCTTC
TRBJ2-5 | TRBD2 | TRBV7-2 | NA | CASSLVAGDWETQYF | TGTGCCAGCAGCTTGGTAGCGGGAGATTGGGAGACCCAGTACTTC